These 30 T cell receptor beta chains came from one sample sequenced in a study of blood T cell repertoires in COVID-19. The data were produced by immunoSEQ multiplex PCR, yet TCRdb's version contains in-frame clones alone and is incomplete. This table has 50,000 to 65,000 clones, around four fifths appearing once. Sequencing was performed on peripheral blood. Every receptor here comes from a human donor in a cohort sampled during active COVID-19.

The chain has TRBV15 and TRBJ1-4, with TRBD1 identical over 12 bases. V gave up 3 bases and J gave up 3 bases; unmatched junction bases: 2. The CDR3 contains 16 residues. The germline CDR1 and CDR2 sequences are LNHNV and YYDKDF (reference sequence). The CDR3 nucleotides read TGTGCCACCAGCAGTGGGACAGGGGGCCCTAATGAAAAACTGTTTTTT. The encoded protein is CATSSGTGGPNEKLFF.

This clone was observed a single time. The chain employs TRBV7-2 and TRBJ1-2, with TRBD1 matching over 8 bases. The CDR3 is 14 amino acids. The trim removed 5 bases at V and 8 bases at J, leaving 10 bases unmatched. From germline, CDR1 is SGHTA and CDR2 FQGNSA. CDR3 nucleotides: TGTGCCAGCAGCACTCGACAGGGGACGTGGGGCTACACCTTC. It yields the protein CASSTRQGTWGYTF.

The chain combines TRBV30 with TRBJ1-5, with D tentatively TRBD1 (5 bases). CDR3 length equals 11 residues. Trimming removed 2 bases from V and 9 bases from J, with 8 bases in between. CDR1 and CDR2 (germline): GTSNPN, SVGIG (reference sequence). CDR3 sequence reads: CAWSTGPPQHF. For the CDR3, the DNA is TGTGCCTGGAGTACAGGTCCGCCCCAGCATTTT.

The V call is TRBV6-6, the J call TRBJ1-4; tentative D call: TRBD1 (5 bases). The ends were cut back, 5 bases at V and 7 bases at J, with 20 bases in the middle. In germline, CDR1 is MNHNY, CDR2 SVGAGI (reference sequence). The CDR3 loop spans 16 amino acids. The CDR3 coding sequence is TGTGCCAGCAGTGGGTTAGGCCGGGGGGAAACTGAAAAACTGTTTTTT. This translates into CASSGLGRGETEKLFF.

In DNA, the CDR3 is TGTGCCAGTAGTATTGCACAGGGGACCTACGAGCAGTACTTC. This codes for CASSIAQGTYEQYF. The chain is built from TRBV19 and TRBJ2-7; TRBD1 matches 7 bases. V shed 3 bases, J shed 2 bases, and the junction held 4 bases outside the gene matches. The CDR3 loop spans 14 amino acids. Germline V gene lookup returns CDR1 LNHDA and CDR2 SQIVND (reference sequence).

The chain combines TRBV5-1 with TRBJ2-3, with TRBD1 identical over 9 bases. CDR3 length: 15 amino acids. Germline values: CDR1 SGHRS, CDR2 YFSETQ. After removal of 8 bases from V and 0 bases from J, the junction contained 7 bases not matched to a gene. The CDR3 DNA reads as TGCGCCAGTACAATACAGGGGGCGAGCACAGATACGCAGTATTTT. Protein sequence: CASTIQGASTDTQYF.

This chain links TRBV30 with TRBJ1-2; unclear D gene. Trimming took off 0 bases at V and 8 bases at J, with 10 bases between the two ends. The germline V gene has CDR1 GTSNPN and CDR2 SVGIG (reference sequence). This CDR3 is 12 amino acids long. The CDR3: CAWSVGPGGYTF. The CDR3 region has the DNA TGTGCCTGGAGTGTCGGGCCGGGGGGCTACACCTTC.

The J gene is TRBJ2-1, the V gene TRBV20-1, with D unresolved. Trimming pared 3 bases from V and 10 bases from J, leaving 10 bases between. The CDR3 spans 11 residues. Germline-derived CDR1 and CDR2 are DFQATT and SNEGSKA (reference sequence). The CDR3 spells CSASWRWEQFF. The CDR3 DNA is TGCAGTGCTAGCTGGAGATGGGAGCAGTTCTTC.

The chain carries TRBV7-9 and TRBJ1-2; D remains unclear. This CDR3 comprises 13 residues. The V gene's germline CDR1 is SEHNR and CDR2 FQNEAQ (reference sequence). V was clipped by 1 base and J by 6 bases, with 9 bases between them. CDR3 residues: CASSLGGNNGYTF. The CDR3 DNA follows: TGTGCCAGCAGCTTAGGAGGGAATAATGGCTACACCTTC.

J is TRBJ2-2 and V is TRBV5-1, with 7 nucleotides matching TRBD2. Trimming took 1 base from V and 7 from J; bases not matched to a gene: 7. This CDR3 contains 15 residues. Germline V gene data show CDR1 as SGHRS and CDR2 as YFSETQ. The DNA for the CDR3 is TGCGCCAGCAGCTTGAGGGCGGGAGAGGTCGGGGAGCTGTTTTTT. The encoded protein is CASSLRAGEVGELFF.

The chain combines TRBV25-1 with TRBJ2-3; possible D gene TRBD1, 5 bases. Germline CDR1 and CDR2: MGHDK and SYGVNS. This CDR3 spans 14 amino acids. With 2 bases removed from V and 3 bases from J, the gap between germline ends came to 9 bases. The CDR3 nucleotides are TGTGCCAGCAGTGAAGATCAGGGTACAGATACGCAGTATTTT. It yields the protein CASSEDQGTDTQYF.

The V call is TRBV2, the J call TRBJ2-3, with 9 bases fitting TRBD2. CDR1 is SNHLY and CDR2 is FYNNEI in the germline V gene. The V and J ends lost 5 bases and 0 bases, in that order; junction bases with no gene match: 3. This CDR3 is built from 15 residues. The CDR3: CASSSSGVSTDTQYF. CDR3 DNA: TGTGCCAGCAGTTCTAGCGGGGTTAGCACAGATACGCAGTATTTT. Together with reference TRBV2 and TRBJ2-3, the CDR3 gives the full variable domain: EPEVTQTPSHQVTQMGQEVILRCVPISNHLYFYWYRQILGQKVEFLVSFYNNEISEKSEIFDDQFSVERPDGSNFTLKIRSTKLEDSAMYFCASSSSGVSTDTQYFGPGTRLTVL.

The gene calls are TRBV6-5 and TRBJ1-1; D remains unclear. The CDR3 has 14 residues. V gave up 8 bases and J gave up 1 base, with 14 bases separating them. CDR1 and CDR2 (germline): MNHEY, SVGAGI. The CDR3 is CASYSPGSNTEAFF. DNA for the CDR3: TGTGCCAGCTATTCTCCCGGGTCGAACACTGAAGCTTTCTTT.

The gene calls are TRBV19 and TRBJ2-1; weak D call: TRBD2 (9 bases). The CDR3 totals 19 residues. V was cut by 5 bases and J by 4 bases, with 27 bases left in between. The germline V gene has CDR1 LNHDA and CDR2 SQIVND (reference sequence). The CDR3 DNA reads TGTGCCAGTAGTGTATGGACAGGGTCCTATCTAGCGGGGTACAATGAGCAGTTCTTC. Translation gives CASSVWTGSYLAGYNEQFF. The complete variable domain, with remaining parts taken from reference TRBV19 and TRBJ2-1, reads DGGITQSPKYLFRKEGQNVTLSCEQNLNHDAMYWYRQDPGQGLRLIYYSQIVNDFQKGDIAEGYSVSREKKESFPLTVTSAQKNPTAFYLCASSVWTGSYLAGYNEQFFGPGTRLTVL.

The chain uses TRBV27 and TRBJ1-3, with 10 bases that match TRBD1. The germline V gene has CDR1 MNHEY and CDR2 SMNVEV (reference sequence). With 5 bases clipped from V and 3 bases from J, the junction kept 4 bases outside the gene matches. The CDR3 is 15 residues long. The DNA for the CDR3 is TGTGCCAGCAGTACTGACAGGGGGCTTGGAAACACCATATATTTT. Amino acids: CASSTDRGLGNTIYF.

This rearrangement joins TRBV10-3 to TRBJ1-4, with a tentative D call TRBD1 (6 bases). CDR3 length equals 15 residues. With 6 bases removed from V and 6 bases from J, the gap between germline ends came to 17 bases. Germline CDR1 and CDR2: ENHRY and SYGVKD. This chain's CDR3 is CAIRDSGGPDEKLFF. The DNA of the CDR3 is TGTGCCATCAGAGACTCGGGGGGGCCGGATGAAAAACTGTTTTTT.

This clone was counted a single time. The CDR3 nucleotides are TGTGCCAGCAGCCTAGACAACTACTTCTACGAGCAGTACTTC. Translation gives CASSLDNYFYEQYF. This chain links TRBV7-2 with TRBJ2-7; D gene unclear. Germline-derived CDR1 and CDR2 are SGHTA and FQGNSA. Trimming removed 5 bases from V and 3 bases from J, with 14 bases in between. The CDR3 contains 14 residues.

The gene calls are TRBV5-5 and TRBJ2-4, with TRBD2 matching over 14 bases. The CDR3 covers 17 residues. The V and J ends lost 4 bases and 4 bases, in that order; junction bases with no gene match: 7. Germline lookup yields CDR1 SGHKS and CDR2 YYEKEE (reference sequence). As DNA, the CDR3 is TGTGCCAGCAGCCCCGGGACTAGCGGGAGCCAAAAAAACATTCAGTACTTC. Translation: CASSPGTSGSQKNIQYF.

This chain connects TRBV5-6 to TRBJ2-1, with TRBD2 identical over 12 bases. V shed 4 bases, J shed 6 bases, and the junction held 2 bases outside the gene matches. Germline V gene data show CDR1 as SGHDT and CDR2 as YYEEEE. The CDR3 is 14 amino acids. CDR3 sequence: CASSRTSGANEQFF. The DNA for the CDR3 is TGTGCCAGCAGCCGGACTAGCGGGGCCAATGAGCAGTTCTTC.

The V gene is TRBV27, the J gene TRBJ2-5; 8 bases are a match to TRBD1. There are 16 residues in the CDR3. After removal of 5 bases from V and 4 bases from J, the junction contained 12 bases not matched to a gene. CDR1 and CDR2 (germline): MNHEY, SMNVEV (reference sequence). The CDR3 reads CASSPPMRTGLETQYF. As DNA, the CDR3 is TGTGCCAGCAGTCCCCCCATGCGGACAGGGCTAGAGACCCAGTACTTC.

The rearrangement links TRBV6-1 to TRBJ1-6; 9 bases are a match to TRBD1. CDR1 and CDR2 from the germline V gene are MNHNS and SASEGT. J was trimmed by 6 bases and V by 4 bases; bases with no gene match: 10. This CDR3 comprises 17 residues. CDR3 in DNA: TGTGCCAGCAGTGCACCGGGACAGGGCCCCTTTAATTCACCCCTCCACTTT. The encoded protein is CASSAPGQGPFNSPLHF.

The chain joins TRBV19 to TRBJ1-3; D may be TRBD1 (6 bases). Looked up from germline, CDR1 is LNHDA and CDR2 is SQIVND (reference sequence). CDR3 size: 15 residues. Trimming stripped 5 bases from V and 0 bases from J, with 11 bases between. In nucleotides, the CDR3 is TGTGCCAGTAGTTTGGGGGACAACTCTGGAAACACCATATATTTT. Translating it yields CASSLGDNSGNTIYF.

The V and J genes are TRBV5-1 and TRBJ1-2; 9 bases are shared with TRBD1. Trimming at V came to 0 bases and at J to 8 bases, leaving 5 bases not matched to a gene. The CDR3 is 14 residues long. CDR1 and CDR2 (germline): SGHRS, YFSETQ. CDR3 residues: CASSLVQGADGYTF. In DNA, the CDR3 is TGCGCCAGCAGCTTGGTACAGGGGGCGGACGGCTACACCTTC.

This chain connects TRBV11-2 to TRBJ2-6; D remains ambiguous. The V and J ends lost 4 bases and 0 bases respectively, with 4 bases between them. CDR3 length equals 14 residues. CDR1 and CDR2 from the germline V gene are SGHAT and FQNNGV. In nucleotides, the CDR3 is TGTGCCAGCAGCTCCTACTCTGGGGCCAACGTCCTGACTTTC. As protein: CASSSYSGANVLTF. Drawing the rest from reference TRBV11-2 and TRBJ2-6, the complete variable domain is EAGVAQSPRYKIIEKRQSVAFWCNPISGHATLYWYQQILGQGPKLLIQFQNNGVVDDSQLPKDRFSAERLKGVDSTLKIQPAKLEDSAVYLCASSSYSGANVLTFGAGSRLTVL.

This clone showed up just once. The gene calls are TRBV29-1 and TRBJ2-2; 10 bases are shared with TRBD2. The CDR3 consists of 16 residues. The ends lost 7 bases at V and 7 bases at J; junction bases unmatched: 15. CDR1 SQVTM and CDR2 ANQGSEA come from the germline V gene. CDR3 bases: TGCAGCGCCCTAGTCGGGCTAGCGGGAGCCGGCGGGGAGCTGTTTTTT. It codes for CSALVGLAGAGGELFF.

V is TRBV5-1 and J is TRBJ2-7, with 7 positions matching TRBD2. The CDR3 loop spans 14 amino acids. Germline lookup yields CDR1 SGHRS and CDR2 YFSETQ. V was pared by 7 bases and J by 3 bases, with 10 bases of the junction left unmatched. The DNA for the CDR3 is TGCGCCAGCTCCCTCGGGACTACCAACTACGAGCAGTACTTC. Protein product: CASSLGTTNYEQYF. The full variable domain, in which reference TRBV5-1 and TRBJ2-7 provide the parts outside the CDR3, is KAGVTQTPRYLIKTRGQQVTLSCSPISGHRSVSWYQQTPGQGLQFLFEYFSETQRNKGNFPGRFSGRQFSNSRSEMNVSTLELGDSALYLCASSLGTTNYEQYFGPGTRLTVT.

V is TRBV6-2 or TRBV6-3 and J is TRBJ1-4; the D is unclear. The V gene lost 6 bases and the J gene lost 8 bases, with 13 bases spanning the gap. The CDR3 runs to 13 residues. In germline, CDR1 is MNHEY, CDR2 SVGEGT. In nucleotides, the CDR3 is TGTGCCAGCAGCCTCGCCCCGAGGGAAAAACTGTTTTTT. It is translated as CASSLAPREKLFF.

Only a few counts were recorded for this clone. This rearrangement joins TRBV5-1 to TRBJ2-7; D is possibly TRBD2 (6 bases). Germline CDR1 is SGHRS and CDR2 is YFSETQ. The CDR3 extends over 13 amino acids. Trimming pared 4 bases from V and 7 bases from J, leaving 15 bases between. The CDR3 spells CASSTDYTGEQYF. CDR3 in DNA: TGCGCCAGCAGCACGGACTATACGGGGGAGCAGTACTTC.

The V call is TRBV3-1 (or the pseudogene TRBV3-2), the J call TRBJ1-3, with no clear D. Trimming took off 0 bases at V and 0 bases at J, with 9 bases between the two ends. In germline, CDR1 is LGHDT, CDR2 YNNKEL (reference sequence). The CDR3 totals 16 residues. This chain's CDR3 is CASSQELALSGNTIYF. In nucleotides, the CDR3 is TGTGCCAGCAGCCAAGAGTTGGCTCTCTCTGGAAACACCATATATTTT.

This chain links TRBV18 with TRBJ1-6; 8 bases are a match to TRBD1. The germline V gene has CDR1 KGHSH and CDR2 LQKENI. CDR3 length: 14 amino acids. V gave up 5 bases and J gave up 8 bases; unmatched junction bases: 5. CDR3 loop: CASSDSGQDSPLHF. The CDR3 DNA sequence: TGTGCCAGCTCAGACTCGGGACAGGATTCACCCCTCCACTTT. The variable domain in full, with the rest retrieved from reference TRBV18 and TRBJ1-6, is NAGVMQNPRHLVRRRGQEARLRCSPMKGHSHVYWYRQLPEEGLKFMVYLQKENIIDESGMPKERFSAEFPKEGPSILRIQQVVRGDSAAYFCASSDSGQDSPLHFGNGTRLTVT.